The clone carrying this T cell receptor beta chain was detected only once. The source of the sample is a study of somatic mutations in cytotoxic T cells in rheumatoid arthritis. Study-level background: Purity of nearly 100% was reached when some V beta antibody-stained T-cell populations were flow-sorted, including V beta1+ cells sequenced for TCRB.

Sequencing used immunoSEQ multiplex PCR; TCRdb keeps in-frame clones, though not all of them. The sample includes about 20,000 clones, 86% of them seen just once. CDR3 length: 16 amino acids. With 0 bases removed from V and 9 bases from J, the gap between germline ends came to 19 bases. CDR1 is SGHNT and CDR2 is YYREEE in the germline V gene (reference sequence). This chain links TRBV5-4 with TRBJ2-1, with a tentative D call TRBD2 (6 bases). This TCR came from a woman aged 50 to 65 in good health. Sequenced sample: CD8+ T cells sorted from blood. The CDR3: CASSLVWGDGRGEQFF. In DNA, the CDR3 is TGTGCCAGCAGCTTGGTATGGGGGGACGGTAGGGGTGAGCAGTTCTTC. The full variable domain, with the rest looked up from reference TRBV5-4 and TRBJ2-1, is ETGVTQSPTHLIKTRGQQVTLRCSSQSGHNTVSWYQQALGQGPQFIFQYYREEENGRGNFPPRFSGLQFPNYSSELNVNALELDDSALYLCASSLVWGDGRGEQFFGPGTRLTVL.